The 10 T cell receptor beta chains in this list originate from one sample, sequenced in a study of CD8 T cells in Susac syndrome. Reverse transcription used about 0.45 to 1 ug RNA and random hexamers. TCRdb re-derived calls from the immunoSEQ multiplex PCR reads in MiXCR, one entry per CDR3 protein. This sample yields about 1,500 distinct CDR3 sequences, of which less than 65% are seen a single time; over 15% belongs to the top ten. The definition of memory subsets for TEMRA sorting was based on CD27 and CD45RA staining. The sample taken for sequencing was CD8+ TEMRA cells from PBMCs. The subset is: FACS-sorted terminally differentiated effector memory CD8+ T cells re-expressing CD45RA (CD8+ TEMRA). Every receptor here comes from a human donor with Susac syndrome.

The chain employs TRBV27 and TRBJ1-2; TRBD1 matches 7 bases. The CDR3 has 16 residues. Germline loops: CDR1 MNHEY, CDR2 SMNVEV (reference sequence). J lost 4 bases, V lost 0 bases, and 8 bases had no gene match. The DNA of the CDR3 is TGTGCCAGCAGTTTATCTCCTTCGACAGGGCGCTATGGCTACACCTTC. Translation: CASSLSPSTGRYGYTF.

The chain has TRBV11-2 and TRBJ1-4; a weak D match, TRBD1 (5 bases). Trimming removed 5 bases from V and 3 bases from J, with 16 bases in between. Germline assignment: CDR1 SGHAT and CDR2 FQNNGV. There are 16 residues in the CDR3. The CDR3 reads CASSPPQSGSNEKLFF. CDR3 nucleotide sequence: TGTGCCAGCAGCCCCCCCCAGTCAGGGTCTAATGAAAAACTGTTTTTT.

This clonotype has just one count. CDR3 bases: TGTGCCAGCAGCCGTGCCGGCCAGGAAGGCTACACCTTC. It codes for CASSRAGQEGYTF. The rearrangement uses TRBV7-9 and TRBJ1-2; no definite D call. CDR1 SEHNR and CDR2 FQNEAQ come from the germline V gene (reference sequence). Trimming shortened V by 5 bases and J by 8 bases, and 15 bases separated the two germline ends. The CDR3 is 13 amino acids.

V is TRBV29-1 and J is TRBJ2-7; either TRBD1 or TRBD2 may fit D (5 bases each). CDR3 size: 12 residues. Between the trimmed V and J ends, which lost 7 bases and 5 bases, there was a span of 15 bases. Germline CDR1 and CDR2: SQVTM and ANQGSEA. Here the CDR3 DNA reads TGCAGCGCCGGGACCACGACGCACGAGCAGTACTTC. It is translated as CSAGTTTHEQYF.

The chain carries TRBV20-1 and TRBJ2-5; TRBD2 matches at 11 bases. This CDR3 comprises 13 residues. V lost 5 bases to trimming and J lost 10 bases; unmatched junction nucleotides: 9. The germline V gene encodes CDR1 DFQATT and CDR2 SNEGSKA (reference sequence). CDR3 in amino acids: CSAPGPSGGYQYF. CDR3 DNA: TGCAGTGCTCCCGGGCCTAGCGGGGGGTACCAGTACTTC.

The V gene is TRBV27, the J gene TRBJ1-4; possibly TRBD1 for D (6 bases). V gave up 3 bases and J gave up 8 bases, with 13 bases separating them. In germline, CDR1 is MNHEY, CDR2 SMNVEV (reference sequence). The length of the CDR3 is 14 residues. This CDR3 is CASSFVGAGEKLFF. CDR3 bases: TGTGCCAGCAGTTTTGTGGGGGCGGGCGAAAAACTGTTTTTT.

This chain uses TRBV27 with TRBJ1-1; a possible D gene is TRBD1 (6 bases). The CDR3 contains 12 residues. Germline-derived CDR1 and CDR2 are MNHEY and SMNVEV (reference sequence). Trimming shortened V by 4 bases and J by 5 bases, and 8 bases separated the two germline ends. The CDR3 coding sequence is TGTGCCAGCAGTTCCACAGGGACTGAAGCTTTCTTT. Translating gives CASSSTGTEAFF.

Of note for this clonotype: An end of the junction does not agree with germline; a read error may underlie this. The V gene is TRBV9, the J gene TRBJ2-2; D is perhaps TRBD1 (5 bases). The CDR3 is 16 amino acids. Germline lookup yields CDR1 SGDLS and CDR2 YYNGEE. In DNA, the CDR3 is TGTGCCCGCAGCCCTCTCGGTGGGGCAGGTAGGGGGGAGCTGTTTTTT. Translated, it gives CARSPLGGAGRGELFF.

This clonotype appeared a single time. This chain joins TRBV13 and TRBJ2-1; TRBD2 is a possible D gene (6 bases). Germline V gives CDR1 PRHDT, CDR2 FYEKMQ (reference sequence). Between the trimmed V and J ends, which lost 5 bases and 4 bases, there was a span of 9 bases. This CDR3 is 13 amino acids long. CDR3 sequence reads: CASSHGTYNEQFF. The CDR3 DNA is TGTGCCAGCAGCCATGGGACTTACAATGAGCAGTTCTTC.

The chain recombines TRBV4-3 with TRBJ1-2; D is unclear. This CDR3 comprises 17 residues. V was shortened by 4 bases and J by 4 bases, with 22 bases between the two germline ends. Germline loops: CDR1 LGHNA, CDR2 YSLEER. The CDR3 DNA follows: TGCGCCAGCAGCCCTGCTACAAGACGTCGAAAGACCTATGGCTACACCTTC. Its protein is CASSPATRRRKTYGYTF.